Listed below are T cell receptor beta chains from one sample, sequenced in a study of T-cell memory formation after mild COVID-19. TCRdb reprocessed the 5' RACE reads via MiXCR and lists one record per CDR3 protein. The data show roughly 450,000 distinct CDR3 sequences, around 17% seen once. The sample consisted of PBMCs or a T cell subset sorted from them (not recorded which). The receptors stem from a man aged 18 to 35 who had mild COVID-19 (a few samples of this study predate the infection). Cell type and time point are not known. CDR3s include the opening cysteine and the closing phenylalanine or tryptophan. D genes are given only for firm matches. Clone size is not always given. Where it is, it says once, few, many or a class for expanded clones.

TRBV7-2,TRBJ2-1,TRBD1,many,TGTGCCAGCAGCTTAGACAGGGGGTCCTACAATGAGCAGTTCTTC,CASSLDRGSYNEQFF
TRBV29-1,TRBJ1-2,TRBD1,-,TGCAGCGTTGACCCAGGGGGGGACTATGGCTACACCTTC,CSVDPGGDYGYTF
TRBV2,TRBJ2-7,TRBD1,-,TGTGCCAGCATATCAGGGACAGAGTCCTACGAGCAGTACTTC,CASISGTESYEQYF
TRBV7-2,TRBJ1-5,TRBD1,few,TGTGCCAGCAGCCGAGGGGGCGCGGGCCAGCCCCAGCATTTT,CASSRGGAGQPQHF
TRBV29-1,TRBJ1-3,-,-,TGCAGCGTTGAAAGGGATGGAAACACCATATATTTT,CSVERDGNTIYF
TRBV7-9,TRBJ1-2,-,-,TGTGCCAGCAGCTTAAATAGGGGCCAGAACTATGGCTACACCTTC,CASSLNRGQNYGYTF
TRBV9,TRBJ2-7,-,-,TGTGCCAGCAGCGTAGAGAATAGCCTAGGCGAGCAGTACTTC,CASSVENSLGEQYF
TRBV7-3,TRBJ2-2,-,-,TGTGCCAGCAGCCAGCAGCCCGCGAACACCGGGGAGCTGTTTTTT,CASSQQPANTGELFF
TRBV11-1,TRBJ2-5,-,-,TGTGCCAGCAGCTCGAGGGTACAGGGAGGAGAGACCCAGTACTTC,CASSSRVQGGETQYF
TRBV9,TRBJ2-3,-,many,TGTGCCAGCAGCGTAGGTCCTGGGGACGATACGCAGTATTTT,CASSVGPGDDTQYF
TRBV7-3,TRBJ2-1,TRBD2,many,TGTGCCAGCAGCTCCCGCGGGCGGGGGGCGCACAATGAGCAGTTCTTC,CASSSRGRGAHNEQFF
TRBV6-5,TRBJ1-4,TRBD1,few,TGTGCCAGCAGTCTACAGGGGGGCTCTGAAAAACTGTTTTTT,CASSLQGGSEKLFF
TRBV7-9,TRBJ1-1,TRBD1,few,TGTGCCAGCAGCTTCCAGGGGGGAGGTAACACTGAAGCTTTCTTT,CASSFQGGGNTEAFF
TRBV28,TRBJ2-1,TRBD2,-,TGTGCCAGCAGTTATCTAGCGGGGGGGTTTGATGAGCAGTTCTTC,CASSYLAGGFDEQFF
TRBV7-9,TRBJ2-5,TRBD1,-,TGTGCCAGCAGCTTAGCTACCGGGACAGGGAGTTATGTGACCCAGTACTTC,CASSLATGTGSYVTQYF
TRBV7-8,TRBJ1-2,-,-,TGTGCCAGCAGCGAGGCGGCGGAACCTAACTATGGCTACACCTTC,CASSEAAEPNYGYTF
TRBV18,TRBJ2-3,TRBD2,-,TGTGCCAGCCCTCTGACTAGCGGGTACTCGGCGGATACGCAGTATTTT,CASPLTSGYSADTQYF
TRBV5-1,TRBJ2-5,-,many,TGCGCCAGCAGCTTGAGCCAGGGAAGGGGACAAGAGACCCAGTACTTC,CASSLSQGRGQETQYF
TRBV4-3,TRBJ1-1,-,-,TGCGCCAGCAGCCAGGCTGGGGTGAACACTGAAGCTTTCTTT,CASSQAGVNTEAFF
TRBV12-3/TRBV12-4,TRBJ2-5,-,few,TGTGCCAGCAGTTTAGCAGCGTTTGAGACCCAGTACTTC,CASSLAAFETQYF
TRBV5-1,TRBJ2-5,TRBD1,-,TGCGCCAGCAGCTCAGGGGGATTGCGAGAGACCCAGTACTTC,CASSSGGLRETQYF
TRBV4-1,TRBJ1-2,-,few,TGCGCCAGCAGCCAAGGGTCGGGACCCGAAGAAGGGGTATATGGCTACACCTTC,CASSQGSGPEEGVYGYTF
TRBV7-8,TRBJ2-1,-,-,TGTGCCAGCAGCTCGGCCCCCAGGAGAAACAATGAGCAGTTCTTC,CASSSAPRRNNEQFF
TRBV7-9,TRBJ2-3,-,many,TGTGCCAGCGGCACAGATACGCAGTATTTT,CASGTDTQYF
TRBV5-4,TRBJ1-1,TRBD1,-,TGTGCCAGCACCGAAATTACAGGGGCCCCGAACACTGAAGCTTTCTTT,CASTEITGAPNTEAFF
TRBV7-9,TRBJ2-5,TRBD2,few,TGTGCCAGCAGCTTAATGGAGCGGGGGTACCAAGAGACCCAGTACTTC,CASSLMERGYQETQYF
TRBV7-6,TRBJ2-2,TRBD1,few,TGTGCCAGCAGCTGGGCGCCGGGACAGGGTGACACCGGGGAGCTGTTTTTT,CASSWAPGQGDTGELFF
TRBV7-9,TRBJ2-1,-,-,TGTGCCAGCAGCTTACCCCTGGGACAAAGCTCCTACAATGAGCAGTTCTTC,CASSLPLGQSSYNEQFF